A selection of T cell receptor beta chains follows, all from one sample in a study of T-cell memory formation after mild COVID-19. TCRdb processed the 5' RACE reads anew with MiXCR; each CDR3 protein has one entry. The repertoire consists of around 220,000 distinct CDR3 sequences, with around 17% occurring once and the leading ten covering approximately 3.6%. The sequencing sample was made of PBMCs or a T cell subset sorted from them (not recorded which). Source of these receptors: a man aged 18 to 30 who had mild COVID-19 (a few samples of this study predate the infection). Cell type and time point are not known. Both conserved end residues are part of each CDR3. The D gene is left open where the match is weak. Only part of the rows carry a size: once, few, many, or a class if the clone is expanded.

J	size	V	D	DNA	CDR3
TRBJ2-5	many	TRBV7-2	TRBD1	TGTGCCAGCAGCCGGAATCAGGGGGCTGGGGAGACCCAGTACTTC	CASSRNQGAGETQYF
TRBJ1-1	few	TRBV28	NA	TGTGCCAGCAGTCCAGCCGGAACAGGGAAGACTGAAGCTTTCTTT	CASSPAGTGKTEAFF
TRBJ1-1	NA	TRBV6-2/TRBV6-3	NA	TGTGCCAGCAGTTACCACAACAGGACCACTGAAGCTTTCTTT	CASSYHNRTTEAFF
TRBJ1-6	NA	TRBV6-6	NA	TGTGCCAGCAGTTACTCCGGCCAAGCAGAGGGCACCCTCCACTTT	CASSYSGQAEGTLHF
TRBJ2-2	many	TRBV7-2	NA	TGTGCCAGCAGCTTATACTCCACCGGGGAGCTGTTTTTT	CASSLYSTGELFF
TRBJ2-1	many	TRBV29-1	NA	TGCAGCGTTGAAAGCGTTGGGAATGAGCAGTTCTTC	CSVESVGNEQFF
TRBJ1-1	NA	TRBV7-9	NA	TGTGCCAGCAGAGGGTTGATTGGTGAAGCTTTCTTT	CASRGLIGEAFF
TRBJ2-1	many	TRBV7-9	NA	TGTGCCAGCAGCTTGCAAAATGAGCAGTTCTTC	CASSLQNEQFF
TRBJ1-5	NA	TRBV29-1	NA	TGCAGCGCGGGCTTTGGCAATCAGCCCCAGCATTTT	CSAGFGNQPQHF
TRBJ1-5	few	TRBV6-2/TRBV6-3	NA	TGTGCCAGCAGTTATCGGGGTTGGAGCAATCAGCCCCAGCATTTT	CASSYRGWSNQPQHF
TRBJ1-5	NA	TRBV20-1	TRBD1	TGCAGTGCCGGGACAGCGAATCAGCCCCAGCATTTT	CSAGTANQPQHF
TRBJ1-1	NA	TRBV5-6	NA	TGTGCCAGCAGCTTACCTTTTAGGACAGCTGAAGCTTTCTTT	CASSLPFRTAEAFF
TRBJ1-1	NA	TRBV11-2	TRBD1	TGTGCCAGCAGCCAGACAGGGGTCTCGGAAGCTTTCTTT	CASSQTGVSEAFF
TRBJ1-5	few	TRBV27	NA	TGTGCCAGCCCCGGTAAAGGGGATGGCAATCAGCCCCAGCATTTT	CASPGKGDGNQPQHF
TRBJ2-3	NA	TRBV7-8	NA	TGTGCCAGCAGTCGCCGACAGTTTAGCACAGATACGCAGTATTTT	CASSRRQFSTDTQYF
TRBJ2-3	few	TRBV24-1	NA	TGTGCCACCAGTGATCATATGCGGGGTGAAGATACGCAGTATTTT	CATSDHMRGEDTQYF
TRBJ2-5	many	TRBV12-3/TRBV12-4	NA	TGTGCCAGCAGCCGAAGTGAGACCCAGTACTTC	CASSRSETQYF
TRBJ2-1	few	TRBV10-3	TRBD2	TGTGCCATCAGTGAGGGGACTAGCGTACAGCAGTTCTTC	CAISEGTSVQQFF
TRBJ2-6	many	TRBV4-3	TRBD2	TGCGCCAGCAGCCAAGACCTAGCGGGGGCTGGGGCCAACGTCCTGACTTTC	CASSQDLAGAGANVLTF
TRBJ2-2	few	TRBV7-6	NA	TGTGCCAGCAGCTCTACGGGGACTGATAACACCGGGGAGCTGTTTTTT	CASSSTGTDNTGELFF
TRBJ1-2	NA	TRBV3-1	NA	TGTGCCAGCAGCCACTCGGGGCAGTATGGCTACACCTTC	CASSHSGQYGYTF
TRBJ2-5	few	TRBV4-3	NA	TGCGCCAGCAGCGTAAATCCGGGCGAAGAGACCCAGTACTTC	CASSVNPGEETQYF
TRBJ1-5	few	TRBV7-9	TRBD1	TGTGCCAGCAGCCGCGGACAGGGTCAGGCCTATAGCAATCAGCCCCAGCATTTT	CASSRGQGQAYSNQPQHF
TRBJ1-1	few	TRBV6-5	NA	TGTGCCAGCAATAGCAGGGTTGGTGAAGCTTTCTTT	CASNSRVGEAFF
TRBJ2-5	NA	TRBV7-2	NA	TGTGCCAGCAGCTTTTGGCGGGGCACAGAGACCCAGTACTTC	CASSFWRGTETQYF
TRBJ2-1	few	TRBV7-8	NA	TGTGCCAGCAGCCGGGGGCAGAGTAATTACAATGAGCAGTTCTTC	CASSRGQSNYNEQFF
TRBJ2-5	few	TRBV7-8	TRBD2	TGTGCCAGCAGCTTCGTAGCGGGGGGGGTGACCCAGTACTTC	CASSFVAGGVTQYF
TRBJ2-3	NA	TRBV4-3	NA	TGCGCCAGCAGCCAAGATCTGGGCCTAGCGACGCAGTATTTT	CASSQDLGLATQYF
TRBJ1-3	NA	TRBV28	NA	TGTGCCAGCAGTGTCACAGGAAACACCATATATTTT	CASSVTGNTIYF
TRBJ1-1	few	TRBV12-3/TRBV12-4	NA	TGTGCCAGCAGACCCCAACGGCACACTGAAGCTTTCTTT	CASRPQRHTEAFF
TRBJ2-3	NA	TRBV18	NA	TGTGCCAGCTCACCGGATACCCCATCGCAGTATTTT	CASSPDTPSQYF
TRBJ2-5	few	TRBV3-1	TRBD2	TGTGCCAGCAGCCTTGGAGCGGGGCAAGAGACCCAGTACTTC	CASSLGAGQETQYF
TRBJ1-2	few	TRBV5-1	NA	TGCGCCAGCAGCTTTGACGGTGGACCTAACTATGGCTACACCTTC	CASSFDGGPNYGYTF
TRBJ1-1	NA	TRBV25-1	NA	TGTGCCAGCAGTTCACAGGGAAACACAGCTTTCTTT	CASSSQGNTAFF
TRBJ2-5	NA	TRBV5-1	TRBD2	TGCGCCAGCAGCTTGAGGCTAGCGGGGCTCGGGGAGACCCAGTACTTC	CASSLRLAGLGETQYF
TRBJ2-3	NA	TRBV18	NA	TGTGCCAGCTCCGCTTCCGGGAACCCAGATACGCAGTATTTT	CASSASGNPDTQYF
TRBJ2-7	NA	TRBV5-1	TRBD2	TGCGCCAGCAGCTTGGGGCCCGGGGGGATGGCGTACGAGCAGTACTTC	CASSLGPGGMAYEQYF
TRBJ1-2	NA	TRBV27	NA	TGTGCCCGGTCCTTCGGTCCCCGAGGCTACACCTTC	CARSFGPRGYTF
TRBJ1-5	many	TRBV12-3/TRBV12-4	NA	TGTGCCAGCAGTTTCTCAGCCGGGGAAGGCAATCAGCCCCAGCATTTT	CASSFSAGEGNQPQHF
TRBJ1-2	few	TRBV7-8	NA	TGTGCCAGCAGCTTAGAATCCGGGGCTGGCTACACCTTC	CASSLESGAGYTF